This T cell receptor beta chain was captured in a study of blood T cell repertoires in COVID-19. Looking at the study overall: Sites across the United States, Italy and Spain contributed samples from acute and convalescent COVID-19.

Assay used: immunoSEQ multiplex PCR; TCRdb lists only in-frame clones, some missing. The profile shows 100,000 to 150,000 clones, about 87% of them singletons. Per the germline V gene, CDR1 is SGHAT and CDR2 is FQNNGV. Trimming cost V 2 bases and J 0 bases, with 10 bases left between them. The CDR3 loop spans 15 amino acids. The clonotype originates from a man aged 50-60 years with acute or convalescent COVID-19. The chain joins TRBV11-2 to TRBJ1-1; the D is unclear. The sequenced sample was peripheral blood. The CDR3 here is CASSLRPVMNTEAFF. In DNA, the CDR3 is TGTGCCAGCAGCTTACGTCCCGTAATGAACACTGAAGCTTTCTTT.